Shown below are 7 T cell receptor beta chains from a single sample sequenced in a study of regulatory T cells in long-lasting Graves disease (dated by TCRdb to the early 2020s). The library came from multiplex PCR. TCRdb shows the sequencer as Illumina HiSeq 4000. iRepertoire HTBI primers and Arm-PCR amplification of CDR3 regions were used to construct TCR beta libraries. Clones were called with MiXCR by TCRdb after fastp trimmed the public reads at Q25, and only in-frame beta chains were retained. Rows merge per CDR3 protein into single entries with the most common DNA and genes. Present in this sample are fewer than 600,000 distinct CDR3 sequences, approximately 22% of which were seen just once. About an eighth of the sample belongs to the ten largest clones. What the time point label conveys for this sample: persistent/refractory GD, antithyroid drugs over 5 years with positive TRAb. For both TCR sequencing and RNA sequencing, RNA was extracted from PBMCs in TRIzol.

The source material was peripheral blood mononuclear cells (PBMCs), sampled when the disease was refractory, from a patient treated with antithyroid drugs. The source is a female donor with Graves disease.

This clonotype was counted between two and nine times. The chain carries TRBV6-5 and TRBJ2-7, with D hard to call. The CDR3 contains 14 residues. V lost 4 bases and J lost 0, with 10 bases in between. Germline lookup yields CDR1 MNHEY and CDR2 SVGAGI. As DNA, the CDR3 is TGTGCCAGCAGTTCCATGACACGCTCCTACGAGCAGTACTTC. Translation: CASSSMTRSYEQYF.

The sample holds many counts of this clonotype. The rearrangement uses TRBV2 and TRBJ1-6; 9 bases line up with TRBD1. After removal of 8 bases from V and 10 bases from J, the junction contained 6 bases not matched to a gene. The CDR3 is 13 amino acids. From germline, CDR1 is SNHLY and CDR2 FYNNEI. CDR3 bases: TGTGCCAGCTCTGGGACAGGGAACTCACCCCTCCACTTT. This translates into CASSGTGNSPLHF.

This clonotype was picked up a small number of times. V gene TRBV19 combines with J gene TRBJ2-7; no definite D call. V was cut by 1 base and J by 3 bases, with 13 bases left in between. Per the germline V gene, CDR1 is LNHDA and CDR2 is SQIVND (reference sequence). The CDR3 has 15 amino acids. CDR3 coding DNA: TGTGCCAGTAGTATAGGGGGTGGTACCGGCTACGAGCAGTACTTC. Amino acid sequence: CASSIGGGTGYEQYF.

This clonotype occurred many times. V and J are TRBV7-3 and TRBJ2-5; D is perhaps TRBD2 (5 bases). Trimming stripped 7 bases from V and 5 bases from J, with 14 bases between. Germline CDR1 and CDR2: SGHTA and FQGTGA. The CDR3 is made up of 13 amino acids. The CDR3 coding sequence is TGTGCCAGCACCAAAGAGCCGGGGGAGACCCAGTACTTC. This translates into CASTKEPGETQYF.

This clonotype was seen ten or more times. The rearrangement uses TRBV27 and TRBJ1-5, with D hard to call. CDR1 and CDR2 from the germline V gene are MNHEY and SMNVEV (reference sequence). Trimming took 6 bases from V and 3 from J, leaving 12 bases between them. This CDR3 spans 14 amino acids. CDR3 residues: CASSLGGINQPQHF. In DNA form, the CDR3 reads TGTGCCAGCAGCTTAGGCGGTATCAATCAGCCCCAGCATTTT.

V usage is TRBV6-2 or TRBV6-3 and J usage is TRBJ2-1; 8 positions agree with TRBD2. The J segment lost 0 bases and the V segment lost 2 bases, leaving 15 bases of the junction unmatched. This CDR3 has 20 residues. The V gene's germline CDR1 is MNHEY and CDR2 SVGEGT. The CDR3 reads CASSYASRAGGLSSYNEQFF. Here the CDR3 DNA reads TGTGCCAGCAGTTACGCCTCCCGGGCGGGGGGATTAAGCTCCTACAATGAGCAGTTCTTC.

In its sample, this clonotype was seen many times. This chain connects TRBV30 to TRBJ1-2; D may be TRBD1 (5 bases). The CDR3 runs 12 residues. Deletions cut 8 bases from V and 3 bases from J, with 13 bases between. Germline lookup yields CDR1 GTSNPN and CDR2 SVGIG (reference sequence). CDR3 loop: CALRQPYYGYTF. The CDR3, as DNA: TGTGCCCTCAGACAGCCTTACTATGGCTACACCTTC.